This TCR beta chain was identified in a study of chemoradiotherapy in HPV16-positive cancers. Whole-study context: Candidate HPV-specific T-cell clones and common TCR motifs came from functional assays in two HPV16-positive patients.

This clone was observed a few times. Its antigen is unknown. V trimming: 5 bases; J trimming: 6 bases; junction bases outside the gene matches: 6. Germline lookup yields CDR1 SGHVS and CDR2 FQNEAQ. This CDR3 comprises 15 residues. Findings and caveats of the study: Candidate HPV-specific clones and E7-related TCR motifs grew in tumor during treatment. The functional HPV-specific definition rests on just a couple of HPV16-positive patients. In HPV16-positive patients, HPV-responsive T-cell expansion tracked better recurrence-free survival.

Profiled with immunoSEQ multiplex PCR; TCRdb holds only in-frame clones, not every one. The data hold over 30,000 clones, with 85% to 90% observed a single time. This receptor was taken from a human donor with HPV-associated anogenital cancer. The source was blood, collected from a patient who underwent chemoradiotherapy. The gene calls are TRBV7-8 and TRBJ1-6, with 8 bases that match TRBD1. CDR3 sequence reads: CASSGGQGRNSPLHF. Here the CDR3 DNA reads TGTGCCAGCAGCGGAGGACAGGGTCGTAATTCACCCCTCCACTTT.